The present TCR beta chain was sequenced within a study of blood T cell repertoires in COVID-19. Overall study: The analysed material was cDNA or gDNA that came from T cells, B-cell-depleted T cells, or PBMCs.

Data came from immunoSEQ multiplex PCR; TCRdb stores just in-frame clones and leaves some out. Of approximately 250,000 clones listed, 70% to 90% are singletons. The receptor's source is a man between 18 and 29 years old with active or convalescent COVID-19. Sequencing input: peripheral blood.

CDR3: CASGTGRLYGYTF. CDR3 coding DNA: TGTGCCTCCGGGACAGGGCGTCTCTATGGCTACACCTTC. The J gene is TRBJ1-2, the V gene TRBV30; 9 bases fit TRBD1. V dropped 7 bases and J dropped 4; count of bases not matched to a gene: 7. This CDR3 has 13 amino acids. The V gene's germline CDR1 is GTSNPN and CDR2 SVGIG (reference sequence).